Ten or more counts support the clone carrying this TCR beta chain. The antigen remains undetermined. The sample originates from a study of beta chain features in type 1 diabetes. Broader study findings: The study left unresolved whether HLA type influences TCRB rearrangement. Type 1 diabetes patients had moderately but significantly shorter TCRB CDR3s in all four CD4+ subsets. The naive, central memory and Treg TCRB repertoires showed an apparent similarity that was greater among patients than among healthy donors.

The CDR3 covers 16 residues. The germline CDR1 and CDR2 sequences are GTSNPN and SVGIG (reference sequence). Trimming cost V 0 bases and J 0 bases, with 9 bases left between them. The entirety of the isolated RNA underwent reverse transcription, so expressed TCRB transcripts were sequenced. Sequencing was performed with immunoSEQ multiplex PCR; in TCRdb, only in-frame clones are kept and a portion is missing. The data hold about 340,000 clones, with about 13% observed a single time. The V call is TRBV30, the J call TRBJ2-6, with D unclear. The sequenced sample consisted of naive CD4+ T cells from blood. This sequence originates from a woman between 18 and 29 years old with type 1 diabetes. The CDR3 reads CAWSVVISSGANVLTF. The CDR3 DNA follows: TGTGCCTGGAGTGTGGTAATCAGCTCTGGGGCCAACGTCCTGACTTTC.